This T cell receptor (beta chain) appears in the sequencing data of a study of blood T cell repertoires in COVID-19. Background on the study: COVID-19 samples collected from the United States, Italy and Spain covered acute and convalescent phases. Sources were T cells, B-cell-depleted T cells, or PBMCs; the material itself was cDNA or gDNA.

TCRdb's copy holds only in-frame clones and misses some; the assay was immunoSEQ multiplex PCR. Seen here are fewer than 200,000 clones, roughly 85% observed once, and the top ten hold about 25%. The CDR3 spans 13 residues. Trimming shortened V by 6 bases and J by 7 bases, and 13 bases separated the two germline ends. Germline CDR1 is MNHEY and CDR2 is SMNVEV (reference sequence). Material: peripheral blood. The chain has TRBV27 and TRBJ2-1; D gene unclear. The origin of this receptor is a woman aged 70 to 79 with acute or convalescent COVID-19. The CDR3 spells CASRTREKNEQFF. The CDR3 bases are TGTGCCAGCAGAACCCGTGAGAAAAATGAGCAGTTCTTC.